This entry concerns a single TCR beta chain. Its antigen is not known. The data stem from a study of shared clonotypes between healthy human individuals. General study points: Memory subsets generally showed lower estimated richness than naive subsets. For sorted subsets, rarefaction showed incomplete sequencing despite large depth.

Sorted subsets were amplified in replicate PCRs using 200 ng DNA, about 30,000 T cell genomes. Libraries were prepared by immunoSEQ multiplex PCR; TCRdb keeps only in-frame clonotypes and omits some of them. In the table there are over a million clones, about 96% of which are singletons. The CDR3 extends over 14 amino acids. The V gene lost 4 bases and the J gene lost 6 bases, with 12 bases spanning the gap. The germline gives CDR1 SGHVS, CDR2 FNYEAQ. The sequenced material came from naive CD4+ T cells sorted from blood. Specified subset: CD45RA+ positively selected. The chain combines TRBV7-6 with TRBJ2-2; no definite D call. The sequence was collected from a man aged 25 to 40 in good health. The CDR3 DNA reads as TGTGCCAGCAGCTCCCAAGTGCCCGCCGGGGAGCTGTTTTTT. The encoded protein is CASSSQVPAGELFF.